This T cell receptor beta chain is drawn from a study of shared clonotypes between healthy human individuals (dated by TCRdb to 2020 to 2022). Regarding the study in general: Three men and two women, aged 18 to 49 years, made up the cohort. For each donor, three plates each were used for CD4 naive and CD4 memory, two plates were used for CD8 naive, and one plate was used for CD8 memory. To estimate repertoire size and how much clonotypes are shared between individuals, the study performed deep sequencing of blood TCR repertoires from roughly five healthy adults. To increase sequencing depth and limit assay-specific biases, TCR repertoire library preparation and sequencing were carried out by different laboratories using diverse techniques. Leukapheresis yielded between about 0.8 and 9.5 billion PBMCs per donor.

Here is what the overall study found, with its caveats: Rarefaction of sorted-subset datasets indicated incomplete sequencing despite the large sequencing depth. Sharing across a few donors was observed for around 5% of naive CD4, 3.5% of naive CD8, roughly 2.4% of memory CD4, and around 0.44% of memory CD8 clonotypes. Based on pairwise subsampling, the degree of clonotype sharing among donors was expected to be affected by sequencing depth. The small number of donors limited the genetic and exposure-history diversity represented. Naive subsets generally had larger estimated clonotype richness than memory subsets did. Only blood was sampled, and tissue TCR repertoires likely differ from those in blood. Compared with non-shared clonotypes, clonotypes shared by all four sorted-subset donors had higher generation probabilities.

This clone showed up just once. The antigen this receptor binds is unknown. No much larger clone exists at a distance of one base, and base qualities are not known. This same CDR3 is encoded by further DNA sequences in the sample. V loses 2 bases of germline sequence and J loses 7 bases, and the interval between the two ends is 9 bases. From the germline V gene, CDR1 is MDHEN and CDR2 is SYDVKM. CDR3 length: 12 amino acids, cysteine to phenylalanine. Just the 36-base CDR3 DNA is kept, in frame starting at base 1. The donors were healthy, HIV-negative adults with no recently reported acute infections or vaccinations. Only Caucasian adults living in Nashville, Tennessee, USA were represented among the donors. CD4+ T cells were enriched by magnetic negative selection; naive cells were then positively selected on CD45RA, and the negative fraction formed the memory subset. After blood collection by leukapheresis, PBMCs were isolated using Ficoll-Histopaque density gradient centrifugation and then cryopreserved in the vapor phase of liquid nitrogen. Purity and quantity of every magnetically sorted T cell population were checked by analytical flow cytometry. Genomic DNA was isolated from every sorted fraction and measured by UV absorbance on a Nanodrop 2000c.

Using the deep immunoSEQ assay, TCR CDR3 regions were amplified from genomic DNA by multiplex PCR. Genomic DNA extracted from each cell subset was distributed evenly over all wells of several immunoSEQ 96-well plates, and each plate served as one replicate. For sorted subsets, 200 to 250 ng of genomic DNA, equivalent to some 33,000 T cell genomes, went into each replicate PCR. Purified libraries were quantified with a Qubit 3.0 fluorometer, sized on a Bioanalyzer 2100, and re-quantified with the KAPA Library Quantification kit. Each immunoSEQ 96-well plate was sequenced on its own single-read 150-cycle Illumina NextSeq 550 flow cell. Processing in the source paper ran as follows. The immunoSEQ output contained only junctional sequences without quality scores, so filtering could not match that applied to full-length reads. To assign V/J genes and CDR3, sequences were annotated using PyIR, a Python wrapper for IgBLAST v1.9, with IMGT germline references. Reads with weak V/J assignments (E-value above 1e-6), missing CDR3, stop codons, out-of-frame junctions, or ambiguous translated residues were removed. A V3J clonotype was defined by an identical inferred V gene, J gene, and CDR3 amino acid sequence. To compute the percentage overlap between repertoires, the number of shared unique clonotypes was divided by the size of the smaller repertoire. Repertoire richness was assessed with RTK rarefaction, the Chao1 estimator, and Recon v2.1 estimates of unobserved clonotypes. Generation probabilities for all TCRbeta clonotypes obtained by the gDNA method from a few donors were computed using OLGA. Sourced from immuneACCESS, this table was stored by TCRdb with only in-frame sequences that have V and J called. A share of the clones is absent; for the studies checked, an unresolved V gene accounts for under half, and the remainder has no known explanation. The DNA gave D and trimming, while V, J and clone size come from that table. Here the sample has roughly 2.2 million clones; about 92% occur a single time. The ten largest clones capture 0.39% of the sample.

The TCR was taken from a man between 18 and 35 years old in good health. Some clones in this sample may be carry-over from other donors' samples. Sequenced input: naive CD4+ T cells from PBMCs. According to the study, the label for this sample's cell subset or site signals: CD45RA+ positively selected. Recombination joined TRBV28 with TRBJ2-7; confidence is insufficient to name the D gene. CDR3 loop: CASSLSVREQYF. The DNA sequence is as follows: TGTGCCAGCAGTTTAAGCGTTAGGGAGCAGTACTTC.